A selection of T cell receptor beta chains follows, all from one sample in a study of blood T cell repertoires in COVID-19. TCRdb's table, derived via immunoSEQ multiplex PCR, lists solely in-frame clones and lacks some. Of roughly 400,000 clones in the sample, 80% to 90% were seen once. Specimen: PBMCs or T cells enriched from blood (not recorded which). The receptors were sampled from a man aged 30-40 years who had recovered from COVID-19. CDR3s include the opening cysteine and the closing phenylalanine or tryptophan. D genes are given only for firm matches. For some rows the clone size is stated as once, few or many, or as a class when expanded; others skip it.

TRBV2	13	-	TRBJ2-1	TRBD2	CASRLGLAGGEFF	TGTGCCAGCAGGCTTGGACTAGCGGGAGGGGAGTTCTTC
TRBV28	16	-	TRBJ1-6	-	CASSFARFRRDSPLHF	TGTGCCAGCAGTTTTGCTAGGTTCCGGCGTGACTCACCCCTCCACTTT
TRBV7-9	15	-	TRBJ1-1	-	CASSSPEGGVVRAFF	TGTGCCAGCAGTTCTCCCGAGGGGGGGGTAGTACGGGCTTTCTTT
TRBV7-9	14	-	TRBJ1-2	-	CASSPRQERAGYTF	TGTGCCAGCAGCCCGAGACAGGAACGTGCTGGCTACACCTTC
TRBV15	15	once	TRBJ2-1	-	CATIQGIGAYNEQFF	TGTGCCACCATACAGGGAATTGGAGCCTACAATGAGCAGTTCTTC
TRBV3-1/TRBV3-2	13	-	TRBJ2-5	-	CASISAGLETQYF	TGTGCCAGCATCTCCGCGGGTTTGGAGACCCAGTACTTC
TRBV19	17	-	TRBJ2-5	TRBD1	CASSIDWAGGVKETQYF	TGTGCCAGTAGTATAGATTGGGCAGGGGGCGTCAAAGAGACCCAGTACTTC
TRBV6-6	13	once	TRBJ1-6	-	CASRRENNSPLHF	TGTGCCAGCCGGCGGGAAAATAATTCACCCCTCCACTTT
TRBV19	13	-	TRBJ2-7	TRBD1	CASSSGQGDEQYF	TGTGCCAGTAGCTCCGGACAGGGAGACGAGCAGTACTTC
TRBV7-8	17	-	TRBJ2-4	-	CASSLAGAGRGKNIQYF	TGTGCCAGCAGCTTAGCGGGGGCGGGCCGTGGCAAAAACATTCAGTACTTC
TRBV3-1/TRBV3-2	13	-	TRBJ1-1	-	CASSQRPETEAFF	TGTGCCAGCAGCCAACGGCCGGAGACTGAAGCTTTCTTT
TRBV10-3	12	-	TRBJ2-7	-	CAITDRGYEQYF	TGTGCCATCACCGATCGAGGTTACGAGCAGTACTTC
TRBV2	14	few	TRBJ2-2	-	CASRGDTEWGELFF	TGTGCCAGCAGAGGGGACACCGAGTGGGGGGAGCTGTTTTTT
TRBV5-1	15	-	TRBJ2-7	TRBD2	CASSLGLADSYEQYF	TGCGCCAGCAGCTTGGGACTAGCGGACTCCTACGAGCAGTACTTC
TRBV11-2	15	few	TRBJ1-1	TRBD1	CASSSDRAGNTEAFF	TGTGCCAGCAGCTCCGACAGGGCTGGGAACACTGAAGCTTTCTTT
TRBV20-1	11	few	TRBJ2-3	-	CSAIGGDTQYF	TGCAGTGCTATAGGAGGGGATACGCAGTATTTT
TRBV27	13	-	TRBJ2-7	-	CASSVTRRSEQYF	TGTGCCAGCAGTGTGACTAGACGGTCCGAGCAGTACTTC
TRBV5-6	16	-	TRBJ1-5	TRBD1	CASSLAGQGWTLPQHF	TGTGCCAGCAGCTTGGCGGGACAGGGGTGGACGCTGCCCCAGCATTTT